This T cell receptor beta chain appears in the sequencing data of a study of identical twins. General study findings and limits: Twins' surplus sharing was weaker for beta out-of-frame sequences. Beta clonotypes that were abundant in cord blood contained fewer insertions, a pattern absent from memory repertoires. Models predicted less out-of-frame TCR alpha sharing in monozygotic twins than was found.

V lost 6 bases and J 1 base, leaving 12 bases between the germline ends. This CDR3 contains 14 residues. Germline V gives CDR1 KGHDR, CDR2 SFDVKD. A universal primer site was created by template switching, with the cDNA bearing unique molecular identifiers. TCRdb re-derived calls from the 5' RACE reads in MiXCR, one entry per CDR3 protein. The sample records 700,000 or so distinct CDR3 sequences, approximately 9% being singletons. This clonotype was observed a few times. The antigen is not known. The same data also went into a second study, on yellow fever vaccine responses in identical twins.

The sequencing input was PBMCs. This sequence originates from a woman under 30 in good health. V and J are TRBV24-1 and TRBJ2-7; D not certain. CDR3 amino acids: CATSSAGESYEQYF. The CDR3 DNA follows: TGTGCCACCAGTTCAGCAGGAGAGTCCTACGAGCAGTACTTC.